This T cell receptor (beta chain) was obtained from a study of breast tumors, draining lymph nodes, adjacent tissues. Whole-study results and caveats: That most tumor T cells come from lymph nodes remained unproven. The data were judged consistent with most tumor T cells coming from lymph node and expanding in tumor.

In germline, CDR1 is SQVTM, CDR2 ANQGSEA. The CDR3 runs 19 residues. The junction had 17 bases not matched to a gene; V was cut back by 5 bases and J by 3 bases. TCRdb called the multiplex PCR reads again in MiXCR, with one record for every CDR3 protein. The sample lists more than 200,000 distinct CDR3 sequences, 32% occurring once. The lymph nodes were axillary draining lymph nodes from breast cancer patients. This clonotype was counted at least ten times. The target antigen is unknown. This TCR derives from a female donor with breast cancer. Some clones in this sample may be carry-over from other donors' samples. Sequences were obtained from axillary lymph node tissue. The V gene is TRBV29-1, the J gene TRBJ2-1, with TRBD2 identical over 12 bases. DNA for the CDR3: TGCAGCGTTTTCCTCTGGATACCCGGGACTAGCGGGCGCTACAATGAGCAGTTCTTC. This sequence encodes CSVFLWIPGTSGRYNEQFF.